This T cell receptor beta chain came from a study of Tregs in tolerant kidney transplant recipients. CD4+CD25+CD127- Tregs, CD4+CD25- non-Tregs, CD4 and CD8 cells were sorted. V lost 1 base and J 9 bases, leaving 11 bases between the germline ends. The CDR3 totals 13 residues. Per the germline V gene, CDR1 is SGHTS and CDR2 is YDEGEE. The assay was immunoSEQ multiplex PCR, and TCRdb's table has in-frame clones only and misses some. Counted here are fewer than 150,000 clones, about 90% occurring once; the ten biggest clones make up roughly 0.63%. The specimen sequenced was CD4+ T cells from blood. This sequence originates from a human donor in good health. The chain is built from TRBV5-8 and TRBJ2-1; D uncertain. This chain's CDR3 is CASSLSAFSEQFF. Here the CDR3 DNA reads TGTGCCAGCAGCTTGAGCGCCTTCTCTGAGCAGTTCTTC.